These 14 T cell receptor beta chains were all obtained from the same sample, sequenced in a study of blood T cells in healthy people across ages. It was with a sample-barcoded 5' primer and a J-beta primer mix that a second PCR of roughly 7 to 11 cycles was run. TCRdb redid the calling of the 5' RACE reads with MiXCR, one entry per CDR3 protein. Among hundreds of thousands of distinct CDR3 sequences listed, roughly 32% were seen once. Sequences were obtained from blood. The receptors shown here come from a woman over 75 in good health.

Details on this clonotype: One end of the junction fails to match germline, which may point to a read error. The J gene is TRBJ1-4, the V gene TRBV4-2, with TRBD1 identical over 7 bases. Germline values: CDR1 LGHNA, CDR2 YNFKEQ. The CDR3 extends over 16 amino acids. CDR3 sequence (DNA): TGTGCCAGCAGCCAGGGGGACAGAAGGCCTAATGAAAAACGGTTTTTT. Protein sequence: CASSQGDRRPNEKRFF.

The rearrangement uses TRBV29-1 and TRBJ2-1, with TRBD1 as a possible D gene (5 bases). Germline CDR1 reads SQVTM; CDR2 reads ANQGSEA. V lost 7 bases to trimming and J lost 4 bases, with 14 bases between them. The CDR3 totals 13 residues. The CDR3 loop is CSAGHQLYNEQFF. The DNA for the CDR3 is TGCAGCGCCGGACACCAACTTTACAATGAGCAGTTCTTC.

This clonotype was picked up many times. The CDR3 loop reads CASSLRLAGGPRYEQYF. The CDR3 DNA reads as TGTGCCAGCAGCTTGAGGCTAGCGGGGGGGCCTAGGTACGAGCAGTACTTC. The V call is TRBV5-5, the J call TRBJ2-7, with 12 bases matching TRBD2. V dropped 1 base and J dropped 4; count of bases not matched to a gene: 9. The CDR3 totals 17 residues. CDR1 is SGHKS, CDR2 YYEKEE, per germline (reference sequence).

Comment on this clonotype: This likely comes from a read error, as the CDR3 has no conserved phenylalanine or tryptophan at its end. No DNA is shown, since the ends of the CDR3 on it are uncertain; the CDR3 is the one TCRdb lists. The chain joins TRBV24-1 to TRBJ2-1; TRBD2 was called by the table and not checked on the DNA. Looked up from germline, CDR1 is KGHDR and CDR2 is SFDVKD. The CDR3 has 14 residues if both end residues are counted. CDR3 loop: CATSEAGSTNERFV.

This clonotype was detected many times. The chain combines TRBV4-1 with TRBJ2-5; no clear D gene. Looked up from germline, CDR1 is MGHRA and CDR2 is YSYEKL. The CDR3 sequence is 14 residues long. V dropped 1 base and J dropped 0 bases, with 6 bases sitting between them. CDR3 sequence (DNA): TGCGCCAGCAGCCAAGGGTCCAACCAAGAGACCCAGTACTTC. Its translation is CASSQGSNQETQYF.

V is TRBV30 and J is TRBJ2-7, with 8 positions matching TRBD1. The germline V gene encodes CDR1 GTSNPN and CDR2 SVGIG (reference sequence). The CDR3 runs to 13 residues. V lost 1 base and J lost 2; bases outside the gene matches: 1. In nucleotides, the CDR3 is TGTGCCTGGAGTGAGGGACAGGCCTACGAGCAGTACTTC. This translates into CAWSEGQAYEQYF.

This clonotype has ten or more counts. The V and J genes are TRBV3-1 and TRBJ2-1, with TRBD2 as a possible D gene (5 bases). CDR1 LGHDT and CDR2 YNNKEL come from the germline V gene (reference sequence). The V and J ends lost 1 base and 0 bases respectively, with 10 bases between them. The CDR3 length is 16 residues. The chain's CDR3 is CASSQVPAVSYNEQFF. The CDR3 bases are TGTGCCAGCAGCCAAGTGCCAGCGGTCTCCTACAATGAGCAGTTCTTC.

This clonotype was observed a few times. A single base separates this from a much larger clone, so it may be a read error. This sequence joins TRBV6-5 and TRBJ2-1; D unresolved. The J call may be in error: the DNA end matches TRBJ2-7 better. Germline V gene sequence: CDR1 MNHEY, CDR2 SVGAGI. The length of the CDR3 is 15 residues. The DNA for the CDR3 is TGTGCCAGCAGCCGACGGAGCCCTTCCTACAATGAGCAGTACTTC. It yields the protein CASSRRSPSYNEQYF.

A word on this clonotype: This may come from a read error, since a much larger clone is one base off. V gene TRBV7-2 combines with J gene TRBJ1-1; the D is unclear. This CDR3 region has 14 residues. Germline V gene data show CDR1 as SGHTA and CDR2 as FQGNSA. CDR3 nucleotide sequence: TGTGCCGGCAGCTTAAAACTACTGAACACTGAAGCTTTCTTT. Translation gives CAGSLKLLNTEAFF.

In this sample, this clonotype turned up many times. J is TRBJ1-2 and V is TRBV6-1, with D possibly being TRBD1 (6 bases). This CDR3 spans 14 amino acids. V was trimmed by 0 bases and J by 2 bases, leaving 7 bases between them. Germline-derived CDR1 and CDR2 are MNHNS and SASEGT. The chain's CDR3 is CASSEAGGNYGYTF. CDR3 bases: TGTGCCAGCAGTGAAGCGGGGGGCAACTATGGCTACACCTTC.

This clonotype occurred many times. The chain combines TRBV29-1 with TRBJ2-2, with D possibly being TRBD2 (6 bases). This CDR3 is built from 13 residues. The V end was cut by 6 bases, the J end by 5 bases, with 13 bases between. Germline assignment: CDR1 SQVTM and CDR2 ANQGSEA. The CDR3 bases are TGCAGCGTCGTTAGCGGTCGAACCGGGGAGCTGTTTTTT. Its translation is CSVVSGRTGELFF.

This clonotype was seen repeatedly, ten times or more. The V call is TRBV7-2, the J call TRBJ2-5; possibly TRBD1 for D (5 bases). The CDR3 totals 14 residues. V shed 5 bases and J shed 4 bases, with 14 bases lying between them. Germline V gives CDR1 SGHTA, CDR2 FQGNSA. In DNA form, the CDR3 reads TGTGCCAGCAGCCAGGGTCCAATACTAGAGACCCAGTACTTC. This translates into CASSQGPILETQYF.

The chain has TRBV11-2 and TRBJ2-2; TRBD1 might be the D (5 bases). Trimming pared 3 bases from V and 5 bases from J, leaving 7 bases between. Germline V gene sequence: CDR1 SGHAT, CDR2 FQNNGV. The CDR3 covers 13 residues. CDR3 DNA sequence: TGTGCCAGCAGCTTCCAGGGAACCGGGGAGCTGTTTTTT. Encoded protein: CASSFQGTGELFF.

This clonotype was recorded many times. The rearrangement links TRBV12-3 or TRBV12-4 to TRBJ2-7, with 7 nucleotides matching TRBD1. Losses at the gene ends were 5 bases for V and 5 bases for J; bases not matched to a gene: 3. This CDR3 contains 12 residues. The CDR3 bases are TGTGCCAGCAGTCAGACAGGGCACGAGCAGTACTTC. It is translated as CASSQTGHEQYF.